The rows below give T cell receptor beta chains drawn from one sample of a study of cytomegalovirus exposure and HLA in healthy donors. Only in-frame clones appear in the TCRdb table, and some are missing; sequencing was by immunoSEQ multiplex PCR. The table lists about 160,000 clones, around 90% of them singletons. Sequencing was carried out using PBMCs. The receptors were sampled from a man aged 18 to 35 in good health and CMV-seronegative. The CDR3 runs from the conserved cysteine through the conserved F or W. D genes are given only for firm matches. A clone size is listed for some rows: how often the clone was seen (once, few, many), or a class if it is expanded.

DNA: TGTGCCAGCAGTTCGGAGGGCAAACTGTTTTTT; CDR3: CASSSEGKLFF; size: .; J: TRBJ1-4; V: TRBV28; D: .
DNA: TGCAGCGTTGAGAAGACAGACTACGAGCAGTACTTC; CDR3: CSVEKTDYEQYF; size: .; J: TRBJ2-7; V: TRBV29-1; D: .
DNA: TGTGCCAGCACCTGGGGGGAGCGTCAGCCCCAGCATTTT; CDR3: CASTWGERQPQHF; size: .; J: TRBJ1-5; V: TRBV28; D: .
DNA: TGTGCCTGGAGTGCGGCGGAAAACACAGATACGCAGTATTTT; CDR3: CAWSAAENTDTQYF; size: .; J: TRBJ2-3; V: TRBV30; D: .
DNA: TGTGCCAGCAGTTTCGGGGTATCCCAGCCCCAGCATTTT; CDR3: CASSFGVSQPQHF; size: few; J: TRBJ1-5; V: TRBV27; D: .
DNA: TGCGCCAGCAGCTTGGATTCGACAGGGAAGAACGAGCAGTACTTC; CDR3: CASSLDSTGKNEQYF; size: .; J: TRBJ2-7; V: TRBV5-1; D: TRBD1
DNA: TGTGCCAGCAGTTTAGAGGGTATGGGGAATCAGCCCCAGCATTTT; CDR3: CASSLEGMGNQPQHF; size: .; J: TRBJ1-5; V: TRBV28; D: .
DNA: TGCGCCAGCAGTGAAGGACAGGGGGCCATGGATGAGCAGTTCTTC; CDR3: CASSEGQGAMDEQFF; size: .; J: TRBJ2-1; V: TRBV10-1; D: TRBD1
DNA: TGTGCCAGCAGTGGCTCAGGGTCTGCTAATGAAAAACTGTTTTTT; CDR3: CASSGSGSANEKLFF; size: .; J: TRBJ1-4; V: TRBV25-1; D: .
DNA: TGTGCCAGCAGCCAGGAGGAACGGCAAGAGACCCAGTACTTC; CDR3: CASSQEERQETQYF; size: .; J: TRBJ2-5; V: TRBV14; D: .
DNA: TGTGCCAGCAGTCTGCCGGGACAGGGAAAAAATGAGCAGTTCTTC; CDR3: CASSLPGQGKNEQFF; size: .; J: TRBJ2-1; V: TRBV28; D: TRBD1
DNA: TGTGCCACCAGCAGACCGACAGGGATCAGCTCCTACGAGCAGTACTTC; CDR3: CATSRPTGISSYEQYF; size: .; J: TRBJ2-7; V: TRBV15; D: TRBD1
DNA: TGTGCCATTAATGGGGGCAGCTTAAACACTGAAGCTTTCTTT; CDR3: CAINGGSLNTEAFF; size: .; J: TRBJ1-1; V: TRBV10-3; D: .
DNA: TGTGCCAGCAGCTTAAAAACAGGGGGCTACGAGCAGTACTTC; CDR3: CASSLKTGGYEQYF; size: .; J: TRBJ2-7; V: TRBV7-6; D: TRBD1
DNA: TGCGCCAGCAATCGAGGACTCAGCACAGATACGCAGTATTTT; CDR3: CASNRGLSTDTQYF; size: .; J: TRBJ2-3; V: TRBV10-1; D: .
DNA: TGTGCCAGCAGCTTGCGACAGACCCACGAGCAGTACTTC; CDR3: CASSLRQTHEQYF; size: .; J: TRBJ2-7; V: TRBV5-4; D: .
DNA: TGTGCCACCACCCCCCCGTGGCAGGGAATCCAAGAGACCCAGTACTTC; CDR3: CATTPPWQGIQETQYF; size: .; J: TRBJ2-5; V: TRBV27; D: .
DNA: TGTGCCAGCAGCTTAGTCCCCAGGGGGGACTATGGCTACACCTTC; CDR3: CASSLVPRGDYGYTF; size: .; J: TRBJ1-2; V: TRBV7-6; D: TRBD1
DNA: TGTGCCATTAGCCCTAATTCACCCCTCCACTTT; CDR3: CAISPNSPLHF; size: .; J: TRBJ1-6; V: TRBV7-2; D: .
DNA: TGTGCCAGCAGCAGGGTGGGGCGGAATGAGCAGTTCTTC; CDR3: CASSRVGRNEQFF; size: .; J: TRBJ2-1; V: TRBV6-5; D: .
DNA: TGTGCCAGTAGTTCGTCCGGGGGAAGCAATCAGCCCCAGCATTTT; CDR3: CASSSSGGSNQPQHF; size: many; J: TRBJ1-5; V: TRBV19; D: .
DNA: TGTGCCAGCAGGACACAGGGGGCGAGTCCGGGTGAGCAGTTCTTC; CDR3: CASRTQGASPGEQFF; size: .; J: TRBJ2-1; V: TRBV6-5; D: TRBD1
DNA: TGTGCCAGCGGCGGACCGTCCGGGAGTAACTATGGCTACACCTTC; CDR3: CASGGPSGSNYGYTF; size: .; J: TRBJ1-2; V: TRBV6-5; D: .
DNA: TGTGCCAGCAGCTTTCGAGTCTCTGGGGCCAACGTCCTGACTTTC; CDR3: CASSFRVSGANVLTF; size: .; J: TRBJ2-6; V: TRBV5-5; D: .
DNA: TGTGCCAGCTCACCACCCGGGTCGAACACTGAAGCTTTCTTT; CDR3: CASSPPGSNTEAFF; size: .; J: TRBJ1-1; V: TRBV18; D: .
DNA: TGTGCCAGCAGCTTGGGACAGGGGGTCGGCTACACCTTC; CDR3: CASSLGQGVGYTF; size: .; J: TRBJ1-2; V: TRBV5-6; D: TRBD1
DNA: TGTGCCAGCAGTTTAAGCGGGTTCACAGATACGCAGTATTTT; CDR3: CASSLSGFTDTQYF; size: .; J: TRBJ2-3; V: TRBV27; D: .
DNA: TGTGCCACCAGCAGAGCAGGGCCCTCACAGCCCCAGCATTTT; CDR3: CATSRAGPSQPQHF; size: .; J: TRBJ1-5; V: TRBV15; D: .
DNA: TGTGCCAGCAGCTTAGTCCGGGGAGGCAGCTATGGCTACACCTTC; CDR3: CASSLVRGGSYGYTF; size: few; J: TRBJ1-2; V: TRBV7-2; D: .
DNA: TGTGCCAGCAGCACCCAAGGTGGGGGACAGGGAGTTACAGATACGCAGTATTTT; CDR3: CASSTQGGGQGVTDTQYF; size: .; J: TRBJ2-3; V: TRBV2; D: TRBD1
DNA: TGTGCCAGCAGTTACCTACAGGGCTCCTACGAGCAGTACTTC; CDR3: CASSYLQGSYEQYF; size: .; J: TRBJ2-7; V: TRBV6-5; D: .
DNA: TGTGCCAGCAGTGCGGGGTGGAACACTGAAGCTTTCTTT; CDR3: CASSAGWNTEAFF; size: .; J: TRBJ1-1; V: TRBV2; D: .
DNA: TGTGCCAGCAGCATCGAGTTGGGCGGGGCTTTAGCCAAAAACATTCAGTACTTC; CDR3: CASSIELGGALAKNIQYF; size: .; J: TRBJ2-4; V: TRBV5-4; D: .
DNA: TGTGCCAGCACCCCCTCCCCACAGGACTATGGCTACACCTTC; CDR3: CASTPSPQDYGYTF; size: few; J: TRBJ1-2; V: TRBV28; D: .